These T cell receptor beta chains were read from a single sample in a study of CD4 and CD8 cells across lung adenocarcinoma regions. Each CDR3 protein gets one entry after TCRdb re-called the PCR reads with MiXCR. In the table there are around 4,500 distinct CDR3 sequences, about 45% of which are singletons. Sequencing was carried out using CD4+ T cells from the margin of a lung tumor. Receptors originate from a female donor with lung adenocarcinoma. The CD4 and CD8 labels of this study may be unreliable. Each CDR3 is given with its conserved first and last residue. Each record gives: J gene, D gene, V gene, clone size, CDR3 DNA, CDR3 protein. D genes are given only for firm matches. Size values are once, few and many counts, or a class for expanded clones, and some rows have none.

j_gene: TRBJ2-3; d_gene: TRBD2; v_gene: TRBV12-3/TRBV12-4; abundance: many; CDR3nt: TGTGCCACCACTACTCTAGCGGTCACAGATACGCAGTATTTT; CDR3aa: CATTTLAVTDTQYF
j_gene: TRBJ2-5; d_gene: .; v_gene: TRBV30; abundance: .; CDR3nt: TGTGCCTGGCCTCAACTTCTTTCTTTACTCCAGATTCCTCGGAGCCTTGAACATGCTAAAGTACACTGG; CDR3aa: CAWPQLLSLLQIPRSLEHAKVHW
j_gene: TRBJ2-3; d_gene: TRBD2; v_gene: TRBV10-3; abundance: .; CDR3nt: TGTGCCATCAGTGCGGGGCGGGGGGAGGAAAACATGCAGTATTTT; CDR3aa: CAISAGRGEENMQYF
j_gene: TRBJ2-4; d_gene: .; v_gene: TRBV10-3; abundance: .; CDR3nt: TGTGGCGGCTCGATGCGGAGTGCCAAAAACACGCAGTACTTC; CDR3aa: CGGSMRSAKNTQYF
j_gene: TRBJ2-1; d_gene: TRBD2; v_gene: TRBV11-3; abundance: large; CDR3nt: TGTGCCAGCAGCCACCCCGGACTAGCGGGAGGGCCGTCGGATGAGCAGTTCTTC; CDR3aa: CASSHPGLAGGPSDEQFF
j_gene: TRBJ2-7; d_gene: TRBD2; v_gene: TRBV11-3; abundance: .; CDR3nt: TGTGCCAGCAGTCGACTAGCGGATTCCTACGAGCAGTACTTC; CDR3aa: CASSRLADSYEQYF
j_gene: TRBJ2-7; d_gene: TRBD1; v_gene: TRBV12-3/TRBV12-4; abundance: medium-sized; CDR3nt: TGTGCCAGCAGCCGCCAACGGGACAGCGTATACGAGCAGTACTTC; CDR3aa: CASSRQRDSVYEQYF
j_gene: TRBJ2-3; d_gene: .; v_gene: TRBV10-2; abundance: large; CDR3nt: TGCGCCAGCAGTGAGATGACAGATACGCAGTATTTT; CDR3aa: CASSEMTDTQYF
j_gene: TRBJ1-6; d_gene: .; v_gene: TRBV6-1; abundance: many; CDR3nt: TGTGCCAGCAGATCCGACAGAGGAACGAGGTCACCCCTCCACTTT; CDR3aa: CASRSDRGTRSPLHF
j_gene: TRBJ1-2; d_gene: .; v_gene: TRBV28; abundance: .; CDR3nt: TGTGCCAGCAGTCTAATAAGGTTGGGACTTAATGGCTACACCTTC; CDR3aa: CASSLIRLGLNGYTF
j_gene: TRBJ2-3; d_gene: .; v_gene: TRBV12-3/TRBV12-4; abundance: .; CDR3nt: TGTGCCAGCAGTTTCTCGGAAACTAGCACAGATACGCAGTATTTT; CDR3aa: CASSFSETSTDTQYF
j_gene: TRBJ2-3; d_gene: .; v_gene: TRBV11-2; abundance: medium-sized; CDR3nt: TGTGCCAGCAGCTTAGTCACCAGGGATTACGATACGCAGTATTTT; CDR3aa: CASSLVTRDYDTQYF
j_gene: TRBJ2-4; d_gene: .; v_gene: TRBV6-9; abundance: .; CDR3nt: TGTGCGGGCAGTGGGTCCGGGGGGCAAAACACTCAGTACTTC; CDR3aa: CAGSGSGGQNTQYF
j_gene: TRBJ2-7; d_gene: TRBD1; v_gene: TRBV6-4; abundance: .; CDR3nt: TGTGCCGGGGGTCAAGGGGGCAGCGAGACAGATACGCAGTACTTC; CDR3aa: CAGGQGGSETDTQYF
j_gene: TRBJ1-5; d_gene: .; v_gene: TRBV27; abundance: .; CDR3nt: TGTGCCAGCAGAATTAACAGCTTCTCCAATCAGCCCCAGCATTTT; CDR3aa: CASRINSFSNQPQHF
j_gene: TRBJ2-1; d_gene: .; v_gene: TRBV5-1; abundance: .; CDR3nt: TGCGCCAGCAGCGGGGGACAATCCTACAATGAGCAGTTCTTC; CDR3aa: CASSGGQSYNEQFF
j_gene: TRBJ2-7; d_gene: TRBD1; v_gene: TRBV6-1; abundance: medium-sized; CDR3nt: TGTGCCAGCAGTAGAACTCCACAGGGGAACTACGAGCAGTACTTC; CDR3aa: CASSRTPQGNYEQYF
j_gene: TRBJ2-6; d_gene: .; v_gene: TRBV6-1; abundance: medium-sized; CDR3nt: TGTGCCAGCAGTGAAGCTGCAGCCTCTGGGGCCAACGTCCTGACTTTC; CDR3aa: CASSEAAASGANVLTF
j_gene: TRBJ2-3; d_gene: .; v_gene: TRBV11-3; abundance: .; CDR3nt: TGTGCCAGCAGCTCCTACTATCCCGGGACGAAAGATACGCAGTACTTT; CDR3aa: CASSSYYPGTKDTQYF
j_gene: TRBJ2-3; d_gene: .; v_gene: TRBV11-2; abundance: .; CDR3nt: TGTGCCAGCAGCTCCCGAACGACTCGCACAGATACGCAGTATTTT; CDR3aa: CASSSRTTRTDTQYF